This T cell receptor (beta chain) was captured in a study of Ad26.COV2.S vaccination and SARS-CoV-2 variants. Background on the study: Donor participated within the Ad26.COV2.S arm of the COV1001 trial. Ad26.COV2.S, an intramuscular injection, was given once or twice 56 days apart. Study-level findings and limits: Possible underestimation of total T cell responses by the TCR breadth and depth analyses was noted.

Profiling relied on immunoSEQ multiplex PCR, and the TCRdb table lists in-frame clones only, not all of them. The data contain hundreds of thousands of clones, approximately 89% of them seen just once; the ten biggest clones take up more than 2.5%. As for treatment: approximately 18 received Ad26.COV2.S at low or high dose, single or two shots; five or six received placebo; per-sample allocation not given. Sampling occurred on day 63 after the first vaccine or placebo injection. Expression of Wuhan-strain SARS-CoV-2 spike came from the Ad26 vector that formed the vaccine. V gave up 4 bases and J gave up 6 bases, with 7 bases separating them. The germline V gene has CDR1 SGHRS and CDR2 YFSETQ. The CDR3 is 11 amino acids. Notes on this clone: What it recognizes is unknown.

The sample consisted of peripheral blood, taken in a trial of Ad26.COV2.S vaccine versus placebo. This sequence was found in a person between 18 and 60 years old who received the Ad26.COV2.S COVID-19 vaccine or a placebo. V and J are TRBV5-1 and TRBJ2-5; D remains ambiguous. The CDR3 here is CASSDLKTQYF. The CDR3, as DNA: TGCGCCAGCAGCGACCTCAAGACCCAGTACTTC. Complete variable domain (other parts from reference TRBV5-1 and TRBJ2-5): KAGVTQTPRYLIKTRGQQVTLSCSPISGHRSVSWYQQTPGQGLQFLFEYFSETQRNKGNFPGRFSGRQFSNSRSEMNVSTLELGDSALYLCASSDLKTQYFGPGTRLLVL.